The rows below give T cell receptor beta chains drawn from one sample of a study of T cell clones after liver transplantation. Sequencing was performed with immunoSEQ multiplex PCR; in TCRdb, only in-frame clones are kept and a portion is missing. The profile shows approximately 5,800 clones, roughly 80% of them singletons. Specimen: CD8+ T cells from blood, collected before liver transplant. These receptors all stem from a human donor who received a liver transplant. The CDR3 runs from the conserved cysteine through the conserved F or W. A D gene is named only where the DNA matches it firmly. Rows give clone size only sometimes, using once, few, many, or a class for an expanded clone.

j_call,v_call,clone_size,d_call,cdr3_aa,cdr3_nt
TRBJ1-2,TRBV11-3,once,.,CASSRGAGVATF,TGTGCCAGCAGCCGCGGTGCGGGGGTTGCCACCTTC
TRBJ1-1,TRBV2,.,.,CASSPTPGGSENTEAFF,TGTGCCAGCAGTCCGACCCCCGGGGGCTCGGAGAACACTGAAGCTTTCTTT
TRBJ1-2,TRBV2,.,.,CASSALRGGKRDNYGYTF,TGTGCCAGCAGTGCCCTGAGGGGGGGCAAAAGGGATAACTATGGCTACACCTTC
TRBJ2-1,TRBV5-1,.,TRBD2,CASSLGGGSSYNEQFF,TGCGCCAGCAGCTTGGGTGGCGGGAGCTCCTACAATGAGCAGTTCTTC
TRBJ2-3,TRBV28,.,TRBD2,CASSSRLASTDTQYF,TGTGCCAGCAGTTCACGACTAGCTAGCACAGATACGCAGTATTTT
TRBJ2-2,TRBV6-5,few,.,CASSLDRVTGELFF,TGTGCCAGCAGCCTTGACCGTGTCACCGGGGAGCTGTTTTTT
TRBJ2-5,TRBV11-1,.,.,CASSWGGGSYQETQYF,TGTGCCAGCAGCTGGGGAGGGGGGTCGTACCAAGAGACCCAGTACTTC
TRBJ2-1,TRBV29-1,.,TRBD2,CSVEDPGRELGEQFF,TGCAGCGTTGAAGATCCTGGGCGGGAGCTAGGAGAGCAGTTCTTC
TRBJ2-1,TRBV29-1,.,TRBD2,CSVREMGLAGYEQFF,TGCAGCGTCCGAGAGATGGGACTAGCGGGATATGAGCAGTTCTTC
TRBJ2-7,TRBV19,once,TRBD1,CASSPATGGLAYEQYF,TGTGCCAGTAGTCCGGCGACAGGGGGTTTAGCCTACGAGCAGTACTTC
TRBJ1-5,TRBV4-1,few,.,CASSPSGVSAGNQPQHF,TGCGCCAGCAGCCCCTCAGGGGTTTCGGCGGGCAATCAGCCCCAGCATTTT
TRBJ2-7,TRBV5-1,.,TRBD1,CASSWGTGYEQYF,TGCGCCAGCAGCTGGGGGACAGGCTACGAGCAGTACTTC
TRBJ1-2,TRBV9,.,.,CASSAYQGGYTF,TGTGCCAGCAGCGCCTACCAGGGAGGCTACACCTTC
TRBJ2-2,TRBV10-3,.,TRBD2,CAISDGGRSNTGELFF,TGTGCCATCAGTGACGGCGGGAGGTCGAACACCGGGGAGCTGTTTTTT
TRBJ1-2,TRBV11-2,.,TRBD1,CASSQGDSYGYTF,TGTGCCAGCAGCCAAGGGGACAGCTATGGCTACACCTTC
TRBJ1-1,TRBV28,.,TRBD1,CASSLPGQVNTEAFF,TGTGCCAGCAGTTTACCTGGACAGGTGAACACTGAAGCTTTCTTT
TRBJ2-1,TRBV4-2,.,TRBD2,CASSQEGLAGVYNEQFF,TGTGCCAGCAGCCAAGAAGGGCTAGCGGGAGTGTACAATGAGCAGTTCTTC
TRBJ1-2,TRBV13,.,.,CASSLKGSNNYYGYTF,TGTGCCAGCAGCTTAAAAGGTTCCAATAACTACTATGGCTACACCTTC
TRBJ2-5,TRBV13,.,.,CASSLPLGGQGGETQYF,TGTGCCAGCAGCCTTCCCCTCGGGGGGCAAGGCGGAGAGACCCAGTACTTC
TRBJ1-2,TRBV4-3,.,.,CASGGANYGYTF,TGCGCCAGCGGGGGAGCTAACTATGGCTACACCTTC
TRBJ2-7,TRBV27,.,.,CASSSRRWEGRLSYEQYF,TGTGCCAGCAGTTCCCGGCGGTGGGAAGGGCGACTCTCCTACGAGCAGTACTTC
TRBJ1-5,TRBV6-6,.,.,CASSLVQGNQPQHF,TGTGCCAGCAGTTTAGTACAGGGCAATCAGCCCCAGCATTTT
TRBJ1-3,TRBV5-4,.,.,CASSLGTGLSGNTIYF,TGTGCCAGCAGCTTGGGGACGGGCCTCTCTGGAAACACCATATATTTT
TRBJ2-5,TRBV10-3,.,.,CAISRLVGETQYF,TGTGCCATCAGCCGACTAGTTGGAGAGACCCAGTACTTC
TRBJ2-6,TRBV4-3,.,.,CASSQEVTAGANVLTF,TGCGCCAGCAGCCAAGAAGTGACAGCTGGGGCCAACGTCCTGACTTTC
TRBJ1-1,TRBV6-6,.,.,CASSLGHANTEAFF,TGTGCCAGCAGTCTGGGACACGCGAACACTGAAGCTTTCTTT
TRBJ2-1,TRBV5-6,.,.,CASSLGTYNEQFF,TGTGCCAGCAGCTTGGGCACCTACAATGAGCAGTTCTTC
TRBJ2-6,TRBV7-9,.,.,CASSSQEAGANVLTF,TGTGCCAGCAGTTCCCAGGAAGCTGGGGCCAACGTCCTGACTTTC
TRBJ1-1,TRBV5-1,.,.,CASRVGNTEAFF,TGCGCCAGCAGGGTCGGGAACACTGAAGCTTTCTTT
TRBJ2-1,TRBV27,.,TRBD2,CASSQTSGATYNEQFF,TGTGCCAGCAGCCAGACTAGCGGGGCGACTTACAATGAGCAGTTCTTC
TRBJ2-1,TRBV11-1,.,TRBD2,CASSFISGTSLLNEQFF,TGTGCCAGCAGCTTTATATCCGGGACTAGCTTACTCAATGAGCAGTTCTTC
TRBJ2-3,TRBV28,.,.,CASSASDSSTDTQYF,TGTGCCAGCAGTGCCTCGGACAGCAGCACAGATACGCAGTATTTT
TRBJ1-2,TRBV12-5,once,.,CASGLEPYHPDGYTF,TGTGCTAGTGGTTTAGAACCCTATCATCCTGACGGCTACACCTTC
TRBJ2-7,TRBV29-1,.,.,CSVEARHGVMEDPPSYEQYF,TGCAGCGTTGAAGCGCGGCACGGGGTGATGGAGGACCCGCCGAGCTACGAGCAGTACTTC
TRBJ2-7,TRBV7-2,few,.,CASSPTSFDQSYEQYF,TGTGCCAGCAGCCCAACTTCCTTTGACCAGAGTTACGAGCAGTACTTC
TRBJ2-3,TRBV30,.,TRBD2,CAWQLAGGPDTQYF,TGTGCCTGGCAACTAGCGGGAGGCCCAGATACGCAGTATTTT